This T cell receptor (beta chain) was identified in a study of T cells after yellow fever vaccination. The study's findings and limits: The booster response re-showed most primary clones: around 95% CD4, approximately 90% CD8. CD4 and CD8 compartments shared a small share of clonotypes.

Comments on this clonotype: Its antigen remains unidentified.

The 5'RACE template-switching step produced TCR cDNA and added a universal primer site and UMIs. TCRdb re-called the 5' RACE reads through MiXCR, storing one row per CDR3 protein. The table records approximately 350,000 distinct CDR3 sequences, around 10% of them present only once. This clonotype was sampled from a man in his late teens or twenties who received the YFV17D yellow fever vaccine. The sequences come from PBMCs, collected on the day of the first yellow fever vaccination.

The CDR3 nucleotides read TGTGCCAGCAGGACGGAGGGGGAGACCCAGTACTTC. Its translation: CASRTEGETQYF. V gene TRBV7-9 combines with J gene TRBJ2-5; a weak D match, TRBD2 (6 bases). Germline-derived CDR1 and CDR2 are SEHNR and FQNEAQ (reference sequence). The V end lost 6 bases, the J end lost 5 bases, and 10 bases lay between the germline ends. The CDR3 is 12 amino acids.